The source of this TCR beta chain is a study of early T cells in non-severe SARS-CoV-2 infection. The CDR3 contains 14 residues. Germline V lookup: CDR1 SGHNT, CDR2 YYREEE (reference sequence). Germline trimming cut 4 bases from V and 7 bases from J; bases unmatched to any gene: 11. The table lists this clonotype with a few counts. Molecules of cDNA were individually given unique molecular identifiers that were attached to them. MiXCR, run by TCRdb on the 5' RACE reads, gives a single entry per CDR3 protein. The sample records 40,000 to 65,000 distinct CDR3 sequences, over 7% being singletons. The receptor was isolated from an adult who was a healthcare worker with PCR-confirmed SARS-CoV-2 infection or an uninfected control (not recorded which). Sequenced input: whole blood. V gene TRBV5-4 combines with J gene TRBJ2-7; the match to TRBD1 covers 7 bases. CDR3 DNA sequence: TGTGCCAGCAGCCCCGACAGGGAACGTTTGGAGCAGTACTTC. It specifies CASSPDRERLEQYF.